This T cell receptor (beta chain) was recorded in a study of T cell responses to AZD1222 COVID-19 vaccine. From germline, CDR1 is LNHDA and CDR2 SQIVND (reference sequence). The CDR3 consists of 18 residues. V lost 3 bases and J 0 bases, leaving 15 bases between the germline ends. This table comes from immunoSEQ multiplex PCR, and its TCRdb copy is limited to in-frame clones, with some not included. Among 150,000 to 200,000 clones listed, 94% were seen once. This clone was counted a single time. Its antigen is not known. Whole-study results and caveats: Across the whole spike, CD4 TCRs peaked at regions 160-218 and 743-854. Donors were mostly white British, more females; clonal diversity possibly underestimated. Two doses of AZD1222 preceded a rise in Spike-specific TCR breadth and depth. Just 5 to 7 people given AZD1222 tested seropositive at baseline.

The chain couples TRBV19 to TRBJ2-6; D may correspond to TRBD1 or TRBD2 (6 bases each). Specimen: peripheral blood, collected 28 days after the second AZD1222 dose. This clonotype originated in an adult who received the AZD1222 COVID-19 vaccine. Written as DNA, the CDR3 is TGTGCCAGTAGTATCGGGGGCCCCTCCCCCTCTGGGGCCAACGTCCTGACTTTC. It encodes CASSIGGPSPSGANVLTF.